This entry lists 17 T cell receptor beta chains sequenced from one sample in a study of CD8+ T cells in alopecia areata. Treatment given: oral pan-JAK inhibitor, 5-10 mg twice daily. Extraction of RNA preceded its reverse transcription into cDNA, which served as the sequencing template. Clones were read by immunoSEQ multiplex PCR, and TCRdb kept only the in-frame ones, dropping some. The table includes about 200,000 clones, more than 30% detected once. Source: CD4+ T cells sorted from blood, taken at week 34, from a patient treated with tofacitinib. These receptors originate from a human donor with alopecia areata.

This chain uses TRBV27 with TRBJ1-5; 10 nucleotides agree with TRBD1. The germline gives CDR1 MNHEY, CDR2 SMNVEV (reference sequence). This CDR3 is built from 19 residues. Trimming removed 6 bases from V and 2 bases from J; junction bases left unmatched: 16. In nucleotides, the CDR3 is TGTGCCAGCAGAACCCAGGGACAGGGGAGTGGGGGGGGCAATCAGCCCCAGCATTTT. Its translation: CASRTQGQGSGGGNQPQHF.

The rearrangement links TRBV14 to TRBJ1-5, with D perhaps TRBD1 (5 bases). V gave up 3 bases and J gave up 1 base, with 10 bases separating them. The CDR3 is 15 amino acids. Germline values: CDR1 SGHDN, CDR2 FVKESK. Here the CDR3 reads CASSQTGVSNQPQHF. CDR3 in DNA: TGTGCCAGCAGCCAGACGGGGGTGAGCAATCAGCCCCAGCATTTT.

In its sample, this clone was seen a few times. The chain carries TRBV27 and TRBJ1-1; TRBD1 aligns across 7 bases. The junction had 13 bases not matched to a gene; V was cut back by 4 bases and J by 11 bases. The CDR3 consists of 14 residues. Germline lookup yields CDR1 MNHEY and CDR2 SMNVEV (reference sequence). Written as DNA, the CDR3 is TGTGCCAGCAGTTCCCTACAGGGGACCCTTGGGGCTTTCTTT. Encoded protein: CASSSLQGTLGAFF.

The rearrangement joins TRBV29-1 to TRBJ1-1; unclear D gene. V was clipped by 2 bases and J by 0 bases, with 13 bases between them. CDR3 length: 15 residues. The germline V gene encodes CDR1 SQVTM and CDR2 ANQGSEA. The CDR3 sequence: CSVERKVQMNTEAFF. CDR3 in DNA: TGCAGCGTTGAACGTAAAGTTCAGATGAACACTGAAGCTTTCTTT.

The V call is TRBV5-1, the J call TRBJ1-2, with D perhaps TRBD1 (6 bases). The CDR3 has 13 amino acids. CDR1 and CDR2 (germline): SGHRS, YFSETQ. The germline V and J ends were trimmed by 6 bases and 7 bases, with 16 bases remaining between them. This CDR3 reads CASTPHGGLGYTF. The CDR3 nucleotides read TGCGCCAGCACCCCCCATGGGGGGCTTGGCTACACCTTC. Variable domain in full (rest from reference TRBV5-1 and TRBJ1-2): KAGVTQTPRYLIKTRGQQVTLSCSPISGHRSVSWYQQTPGQGLQFLFEYFSETQRNKGNFPGRFSGRQFSNSRSEMNVSTLELGDSALYLCASTPHGGLGYTFGSGTRLTVV.

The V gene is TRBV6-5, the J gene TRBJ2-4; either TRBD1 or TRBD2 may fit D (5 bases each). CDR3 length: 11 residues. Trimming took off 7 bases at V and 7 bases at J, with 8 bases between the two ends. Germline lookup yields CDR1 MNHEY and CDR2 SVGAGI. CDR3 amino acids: CASTEGNIQYF. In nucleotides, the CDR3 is TGTGCCAGCACAGAGGGGAACATTCAGTACTTC.

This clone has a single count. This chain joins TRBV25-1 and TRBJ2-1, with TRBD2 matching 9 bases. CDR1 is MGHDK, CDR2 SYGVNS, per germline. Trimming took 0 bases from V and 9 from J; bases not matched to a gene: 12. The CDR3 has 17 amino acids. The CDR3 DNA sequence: TGTGCCAGCAGTGAATATGGGGCAGCGGGAGGTATTCTTGAGCAGTTCTTC. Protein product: CASSEYGAAGGILEQFF.

The DNA of the CDR3 is TGTGCCAGCAGTCGAAAGGGGCTAGCGGGGAGCTCCTACGAGCAGTACTTC. Translated: CASSRKGLAGSSYEQYF. V gene TRBV2 combines with J gene TRBJ2-7; TRBD2 aligns across 9 bases. This CDR3 region has 17 residues. Germline loops: CDR1 SNHLY, CDR2 FYNNEI. Trimming at V came to 5 bases and at J to 0 bases, leaving 11 bases not matched to a gene.

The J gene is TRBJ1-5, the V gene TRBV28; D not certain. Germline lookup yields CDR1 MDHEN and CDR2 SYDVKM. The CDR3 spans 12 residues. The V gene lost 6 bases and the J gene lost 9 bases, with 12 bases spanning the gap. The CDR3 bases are TGTGCCAGCAGCTCATCCCTTTCGCCCCAGCATTTT. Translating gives CASSSSLSPQHF.

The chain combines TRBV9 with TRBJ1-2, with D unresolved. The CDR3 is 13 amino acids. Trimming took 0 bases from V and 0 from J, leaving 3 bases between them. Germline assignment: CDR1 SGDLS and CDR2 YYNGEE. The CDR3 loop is CASSVGSNYGYTF. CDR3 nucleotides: TGTGCCAGCAGCGTAGGATCTAACTATGGCTACACCTTC.

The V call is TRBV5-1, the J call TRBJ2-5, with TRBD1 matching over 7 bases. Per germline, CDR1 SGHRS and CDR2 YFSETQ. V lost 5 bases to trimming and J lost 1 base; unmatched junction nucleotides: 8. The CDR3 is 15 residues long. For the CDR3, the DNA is TGCGCCAGCAGGACGAGGGGACAGACCCAAGAGACCCAGTACTTC. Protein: CASRTRGQTQETQYF.

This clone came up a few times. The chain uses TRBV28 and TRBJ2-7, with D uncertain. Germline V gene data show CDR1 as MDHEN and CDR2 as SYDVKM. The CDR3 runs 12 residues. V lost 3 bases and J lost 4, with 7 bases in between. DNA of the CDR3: TGTGCCAGCAGTTTGGAAGGGTACGAGCAGTACTTC. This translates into CASSLEGYEQYF.

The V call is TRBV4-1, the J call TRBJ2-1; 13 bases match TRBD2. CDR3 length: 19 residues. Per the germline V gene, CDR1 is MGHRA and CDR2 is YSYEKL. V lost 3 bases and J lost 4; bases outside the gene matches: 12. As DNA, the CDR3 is TGCGCCAGCAGCCATCCACCGACTAGCGGGAGGACCATTTACAATGAGCAGTTCTTC. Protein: CASSHPPTSGRTIYNEQFF.

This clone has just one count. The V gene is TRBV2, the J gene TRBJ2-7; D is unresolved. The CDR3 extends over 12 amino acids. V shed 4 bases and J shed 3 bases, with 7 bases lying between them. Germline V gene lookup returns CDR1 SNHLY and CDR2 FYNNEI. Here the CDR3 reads CASSGDSYEQYF. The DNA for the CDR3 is TGTGCCAGCAGTGGGGATAGCTACGAGCAGTACTTC. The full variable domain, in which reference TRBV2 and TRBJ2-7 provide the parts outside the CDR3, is EPEVTQTPSHQVTQMGQEVILRCVPISNHLYFYWYRQILGQKVEFLVSFYNNEISEKSEIFDDQFSVERPDGSNFTLKIRSTKLEDSAMYFCASSGDSYEQYFGPGTRLTVT.

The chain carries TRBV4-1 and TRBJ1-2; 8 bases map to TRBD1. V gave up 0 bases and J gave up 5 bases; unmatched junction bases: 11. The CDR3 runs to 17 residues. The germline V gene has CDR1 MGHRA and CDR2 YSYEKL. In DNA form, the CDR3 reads TGCGCCAGCAGCCAAGATGGCGCAGGGGGCACTAGGTATGGCTACACCTTC. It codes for CASSQDGAGGTRYGYTF.

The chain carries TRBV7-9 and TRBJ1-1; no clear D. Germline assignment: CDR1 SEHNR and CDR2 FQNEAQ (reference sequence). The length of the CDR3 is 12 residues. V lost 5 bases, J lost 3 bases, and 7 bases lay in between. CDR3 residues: CASSGYDTEAFF. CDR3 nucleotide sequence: TGTGCCAGCAGCGGATACGACACTGAAGCTTTCTTT.

CDR3 amino acids: CASWGSSYNEQFF. CDR3 DNA: TGTGCCAGCTGGGGGAGCTCCTACAATGAGCAGTTCTTC. The V gene is TRBV7-2, the J gene TRBJ2-1; TRBD1 or TRBD2 may be the D gene (5 bases each). CDR1 is SGHTA and CDR2 is FQGNSA in the germline V gene. Between the trimmed V and J ends, which lost 8 bases and 0 bases, there was a span of 8 bases. This CDR3 contains 13 residues. Filled out from reference TRBV7-2 and TRBJ2-1, the complete variable domain reads GAGVSQSPSNKVTEKGKDVELRCDPISGHTALYWYRQSLGQGLEFLIYFQGNSAPDKSGLPSDRFSAERTGGSVSTLTIQRTQQEDSAVYLCASWGSSYNEQFFGPGTRLTVL.